A selection of T cell receptor beta chains follows, all from one sample in a study of blood T cell repertoires in COVID-19. Generated by immunoSEQ multiplex PCR, the TCRdb table keeps only in-frame clones and is missing some. The repertoire has roughly 140,000 clones, 65% to 85% of them found once; the top ten carry roughly 3.5%. The sample consisted of peripheral blood. The receptors shown here come from a woman aged 80 or older with acute or convalescent COVID-19. CDR3s include the opening cysteine and the closing phenylalanine or tryptophan. Fields, in order: clone size, J gene, V gene, D gene, CDR3 protein, CDR3 DNA. A D gene is named only where the DNA matches it firmly. A clone size is listed for some rows: how often the clone was seen (once, few, many), or a class if it is expanded.

size: few; J: TRBJ2-2; V: TRBV27; D: TRBD2; CDR3: CASSLFSSGRDTGELFF; DNA: TGTGCCAGCAGTTTATTTTCAAGCGGGAGGGACACCGGGGAGCTGTTTTTT
size: .; J: TRBJ1-3; V: TRBV10-2; D: .; CDR3: CASRQAGFSGNTIYF; DNA: TGCGCCAGCCGACAGGCGGGCTTCTCTGGAAACACCATATATTTT
size: .; J: TRBJ1-5; V: TRBV15; D: .; CDR3: CATSRGSDIQHF; DNA: TGTGCCACCAGCAGAGGGTCAGACATCCAGCATTTT
size: .; J: TRBJ1-4; V: TRBV18; D: TRBD1; CDR3: CASSPRDRGSNEKLFF; DNA: TGTGCCAGCTCGCCCCGGGACAGGGGTAGTAATGAAAAACTGTTTTTT
size: .; J: TRBJ1-1; V: TRBV5-1; D: .; CDR3: CASSLGMEKPAFF; DNA: TGCGCCAGCAGCTTGGGCATGGAGAAGCCAGCTTTCTTT
size: .; J: TRBJ2-3; V: TRBV5-1; D: TRBD2; CDR3: CASSFIAGANTDTQYF; DNA: TGCGCCAGCAGCTTCATAGCGGGAGCCAACACAGATACACAGTATTTT
size: .; J: TRBJ2-1; V: TRBV6-4; D: TRBD2; CDR3: CASSDPGRGNEQFF; DNA: TGTGCCAGCAGTGACCCCGGGAGGGGTAATGAGCAGTTCTTC
size: .; J: TRBJ1-1; V: TRBV29-1; D: TRBD1; CDR3: CSVGGTGQYTEAFF; DNA: TGCAGCGTTGGGGGGACAGGGCAGTACACTGAAGCTTTCTTT
size: .; J: TRBJ1-3; V: TRBV19; D: .; CDR3: CASSTRAGVSGNTIYF; DNA: TGTGCCAGTAGTACCCGGGCAGGGGTATCTGGAAACACCATATATTTT
size: .; J: TRBJ1-1; V: TRBV25-1; D: .; CDR3: CASSEPFTYSEAFF; DNA: TGTGCCAGCAGTGAACCGTTCACCTACTCCGAAGCTTTCTTT
size: .; J: TRBJ1-1; V: TRBV7-9; D: .; CDR3: CASSLMGVNTEAFF; DNA: TGTGCCAGCAGCCTGATGGGAGTGAACACTGAAGCTTTCTTT
size: .; J: TRBJ2-1; V: TRBV29-1; D: TRBD2; CDR3: CSVSTSGTYNEQFF; DNA: TGCAGCGTCTCGACTAGCGGGACGTACAATGAGCAGTTCTTC
size: few; J: TRBJ1-1; V: TRBV14; D: TRBD1; CDR3: CASSPRTGSMNTEAFF; DNA: TGTGCCAGCAGCCCTAGGACAGGGTCCATGAACACTGAAGCTTTCTTT
size: .; J: TRBJ2-3; V: TRBV7-2; D: TRBD2; CDR3: CASSSGLAGTIASTDTQYF; DNA: TGTGCCAGCAGCTCGGGACTAGCGGGAACTATTGCTAGCACAGATACGCAGTATTTT
size: .; J: TRBJ2-3; V: TRBV6-6; D: .; CDR3: CASSGDTQYF; DNA: TGTGCCAGCAGCGGAGATACGCAGTATTTT
size: .; J: TRBJ2-3; V: TRBV18; D: .; CDR3: CASSPPQGFADTQYF; DNA: TGTGCCAGCTCACCCCCCCAGGGATTTGCAGATACGCAGTATTTT
size: .; J: TRBJ2-3; V: TRBV3-1/TRBV3-2; D: TRBD2; CDR3: CASSLAGGNSRTDTQYF; DNA: TGTGCCAGCAGCCTAGCGGGAGGGAACTCGCGCACAGATACGCAGTATTTT
size: .; J: TRBJ2-6; V: TRBV9; D: .; CDR3: CASSVGYSGANVLTF; DNA: TGTGCCAGCAGCGTAGGTTACTCTGGGGCCAACGTCCTGACTTTC
size: .; J: TRBJ2-5; V: TRBV19; D: TRBD2; CDR3: CASSLSGTSGVTQETQYF; DNA: TGTGCCAGTAGTTTGTCCGGGACTAGCGGAGTTACACAAGAGACCCAGTACTTC
size: .; J: TRBJ2-1; V: TRBV7-8; D: TRBD2; CDR3: CASSQLAGGYLDEQFF; DNA: TGTGCCAGCAGCCAGCTAGCGGGAGGGTATTTGGATGAGCAGTTCTTC
size: once; J: TRBJ2-1; V: TRBV9; D: .; CDR3: CASSELGGYNEQFF; DNA: TGTGCCAGCAGCGAACTGGGAGGTTACAATGAGCAGTTCTTC
size: .; J: TRBJ2-1; V: TRBV15; D: .; CDR3: CATSRDSFNEQFF; DNA: TGTGCCACCAGCAGGGACTCTTTCAATGAGCAGTTCTTC
size: .; J: TRBJ2-7; V: TRBV7-9; D: TRBD1; CDR3: CASSPGQGHEQYF; DNA: TGTGCCAGCAGCCCTGGACAGGGACACGAGCAGTACTTC
size: .; J: TRBJ1-4; V: TRBV6-2/TRBV6-3; D: .; CDR3: CASSYSTIRGEKLFF; DNA: TGTGCCAGCAGTTACTCGACGATCAGGGGCGAAAAACTGTTTTTT
size: once; J: TRBJ1-1; V: TRBV7-3; D: .; CDR3: CASSNQGNTEAFF; DNA: TGTGCCAGCAGCAACCAGGGAAACACTGAAGCTTTCTTT
size: .; J: TRBJ1-2; V: TRBV9; D: .; CDR3: CASSFETVGGGYTF; DNA: TGTGCCAGCAGCTTCGAGACGGTCGGAGGTGGCTACACCTTC
size: .; J: TRBJ1-1; V: TRBV5-1; D: .; CDR3: CASSLEIATPGAFF; DNA: TGCGCCAGCAGCTTGGAGATTGCGACTCCCGGGGCTTTCTTT
size: once; J: TRBJ2-3; V: TRBV5-6; D: TRBD1; CDR3: CASSWGTDSDTQYF; DNA: TGTGCCAGCAGCTGGGGGACAGATTCAGATACGCAGTATTTT
size: .; J: TRBJ1-5; V: TRBV21-1; D: .; CDR3: CASRSRDRAQPQHF; DNA: TGTGCCAGCAGAAGCCGGGACAGGGCGCAGCCCCAGCATTTT
size: .; J: TRBJ1-2; V: TRBV25-1; D: .; CDR3: CASTQNSASYGYTF; DNA: TGTGCCAGCACACAAAATTCGGCTAGCTATGGCTACACCTTC
size: .; J: TRBJ1-1; V: TRBV11-2; D: TRBD1; CDR3: CASSQVTGEEAFF; DNA: TGTGCCAGCAGCCAGGTCACAGGGGAGGAAGCTTTCTTT
size: .; J: TRBJ1-2; V: TRBV7-8; D: TRBD1; CDR3: CASSLSQGVGYTF; DNA: TGTGCCAGCAGCTTAAGTCAGGGGGTCGGCTACACCTTC
size: .; J: TRBJ1-6; V: TRBV5-5; D: .; CDR3: CASSFHPGHQNSPLHF; DNA: TGTGCCAGCAGCTTTCACCCGGGACACCAAAATTCACCCCTCCACTTT
size: .; J: TRBJ2-7; V: TRBV4-1; D: TRBD2; CDR3: CASSQDLQRGAYEQYF; DNA: TGCGCCAGCAGCCAAGATCTCCAGCGGGGGGCTTACGAGCAGTACTTC
size: few; J: TRBJ2-7; V: TRBV28; D: TRBD1; CDR3: CASSPGTGVIYEQYF; DNA: TGTGCCAGCAGCCCCGGGACAGGGGTTATCTACGAGCAGTACTTC
size: few; J: TRBJ1-5; V: TRBV19; D: .; CDR3: CASSSGVNQPQHF; DNA: TGTGCCAGTAGTTCGGGGGTCAATCAGCCCCAGCATTTT
size: .; J: TRBJ1-2; V: TRBV6-2/TRBV6-3; D: TRBD1; CDR3: CASSYQAQGAEGYTF; DNA: TGTGCCAGCAGTTACCAAGCCCAGGGGGCAGAAGGCTACACCTTC
size: .; J: TRBJ1-3; V: TRBV2; D: .; CDR3: CASSDSTISGNTIYF; DNA: TGTGCCAGCAGTGACTCCACTATCTCTGGAAACACCATATATTTT
size: .; J: TRBJ2-3; V: TRBV6-5; D: .; CDR3: CASSSRGSDTQYF; DNA: TGTGCCAGCAGTTCCAGGGGCTCGGATACGCAGTATTTT
size: .; J: TRBJ2-5; V: TRBV19; D: TRBD2; CDR3: CASSIDPAGAGGKETQYF; DNA: TGTGCCAGTAGTATAGATCCGGCGGGAGCGGGGGGGAAAGAGACCCAGTACTTC
size: .; J: TRBJ2-7; V: TRBV7-2; D: TRBD2; CDR3: CASSWTSDDEQYF; DNA: TGTGCCAGCAGCTGGACTAGCGACGACGAGCAGTACTTC
size: .; J: TRBJ2-3; V: TRBV2; D: TRBD2; CDR3: CASNGLALDTQYF; DNA: TGTGCCAGCAACGGACTAGCGCTAGATACGCAGTATTTT
size: .; J: TRBJ2-3; V: TRBV6-4; D: TRBD1; CDR3: CASSDGQGAGDTQYF; DNA: TGTGCCAGCAGTGACGGACAGGGGGCTGGAGATACGCAGTATTTT
size: .; J: TRBJ2-1; V: TRBV19; D: .; CDR3: CASTPSTSTYEQFF; DNA: TGTGCCAGTACCCCCTCGACAAGTACGTATGAGCAGTTCTTC
size: few; J: TRBJ2-1; V: TRBV7-9; D: TRBD1; CDR3: CASSLRTGMVNEQFF; DNA: TGTGCCAGCAGCCTACGGACAGGGATGGTTAATGAGCAGTTCTTC
size: .; J: TRBJ2-1; V: TRBV7-2; D: .; CDR3: CASSSDSLLGEQFF; DNA: TGTGCCAGCAGCTCTGACAGCCTCTTGGGTGAGCAGTTCTTC
size: .; J: TRBJ2-7; V: TRBV6-5; D: .; CDR3: CASSYSAGIYEQYF; DNA: TGTGCCAGCAGTTACTCGGCGGGCATCTACGAGCAGTACTTC
size: .; J: TRBJ2-3; V: TRBV19; D: TRBD2; CDR3: CASSPSGDDTDTQYF; DNA: TGTGCCAGTAGTCCTAGCGGGGACGACACAGATACGCAGTATTTT
size: .; J: TRBJ2-5; V: TRBV5-1; D: .; CDR3: CASSLETRGGGETQYF; DNA: TGCGCCAGCAGCTTGGAAACGCGGGGCGGAGGGGAGACCCAGTACTTC
size: .; J: TRBJ1-3; V: TRBV18; D: TRBD1; CDR3: CASSPVDRTSGNTIYF; DNA: TGTGCCAGCTCACCAGTGGACAGGACCTCTGGAAACACCATATATTTT